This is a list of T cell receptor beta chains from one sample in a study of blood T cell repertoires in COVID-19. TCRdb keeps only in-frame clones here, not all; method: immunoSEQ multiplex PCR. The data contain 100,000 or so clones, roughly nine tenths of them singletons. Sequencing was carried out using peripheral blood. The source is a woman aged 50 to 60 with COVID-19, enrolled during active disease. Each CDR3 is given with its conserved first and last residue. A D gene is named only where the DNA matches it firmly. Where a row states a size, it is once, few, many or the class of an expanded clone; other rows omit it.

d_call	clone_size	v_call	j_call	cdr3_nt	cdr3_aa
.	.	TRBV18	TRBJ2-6	TGTGCCAGCTCACCCTCAGGGAATGTGCCTGGGGCCAACGTCCTGACTTTC	CASSPSGNVPGANVLTF
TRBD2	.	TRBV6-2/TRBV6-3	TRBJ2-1	TGTGCCAGCAGTTACCCATTAGCGGGGAGCTCCTACAATGAGCAGTTCTTC	CASSYPLAGSSYNEQFF
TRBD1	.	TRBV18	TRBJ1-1	TGTGCCAGCTCACCACCGGACAGGGTGGGCACTGAAGCTTTCTTT	CASSPPDRVGTEAFF
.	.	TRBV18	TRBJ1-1	TGTGCCAGCTCACCTCGCTCACCGGGGAACACTGAAGCTTTCTTT	CASSPRSPGNTEAFF
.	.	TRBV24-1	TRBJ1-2	TGTGCCACCAGTGATTTCAGCTATGGCTACACCTTC	CATSDFSYGYTF
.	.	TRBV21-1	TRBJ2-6	TGTGCCAGCAGCCCCCTGGACAGGGCCCTATTCGAGGCCAACGTCCTGACTTTC	CASSPLDRALFEANVLTF
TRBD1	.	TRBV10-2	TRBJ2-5	TGCGCCAGCCGGACAGGGGCCGAAGAGACCCAGTACTTC	CASRTGAEETQYF
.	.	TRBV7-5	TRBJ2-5	TGTGCCAGAAGCTCAGAGACTAGTAAAGAGACCCAGTACTTC	CARSSETSKETQYF
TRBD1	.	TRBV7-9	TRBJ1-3	TGTGCCAGCAGCTTAGCGAGGGCCGGGACAGGGGGCTCTGGAAACACCATATATTTT	CASSLARAGTGGSGNTIYF
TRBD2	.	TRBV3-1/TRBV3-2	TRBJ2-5	TGTGCCAGCAGCCAGCCTAGCGGGGGGGAGGAGACCCAGTACTTC	CASSQPSGGEETQYF
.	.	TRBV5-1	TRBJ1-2	TGCGCCAGCAGCGTGGGACTTAACTATGGCTACACCTTC	CASSVGLNYGYTF
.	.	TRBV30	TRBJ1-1	TGTGCCTGGAACCCCTCCCTAGTACTTGAAGCTTTCTTT	CAWNPSLVLEAFF
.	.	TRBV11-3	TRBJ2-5	TGTGCCAGCAGCTTAGGATTGGCGGCGAAGGGGGAAGAGACCCAGTACTTC	CASSLGLAAKGEETQYF
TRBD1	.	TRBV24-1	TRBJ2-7	TGTGCCACCAGTGAGGGATCAGGGGGCAACCCCTACGAGCAGTACTTC	CATSEGSGGNPYEQYF
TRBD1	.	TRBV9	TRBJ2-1	TGTGCCAGCAGCGCGTTTGGGACAGGGGGGGACAATGAGCAGTTCTTC	CASSAFGTGGDNEQFF
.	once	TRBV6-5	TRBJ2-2	TGTGCCAGCAGCCCCGACAGGTTGAACACCGGGGAGCTGTTTTTT	CASSPDRLNTGELFF
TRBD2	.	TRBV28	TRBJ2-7	TGTGCCAGCAGTTTAGGACTAGCGGGGGGCTACGAGCAGTACTTC	CASSLGLAGGYEQYF
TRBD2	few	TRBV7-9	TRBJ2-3	TGTGCCAGCAGCTTTCTAGCGGGGTTCACAGATACGCAGTATTTT	CASSFLAGFTDTQYF
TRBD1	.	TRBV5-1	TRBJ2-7	TGCGCCAGCAGCTTTACGGGACAGGATTACGAGCAGTACTTC	CASSFTGQDYEQYF
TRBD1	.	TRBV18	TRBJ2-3	TGTGCCAGCTCACCGAGACAGGGCCCAGATACGCAGTATTTT	CASSPRQGPDTQYF
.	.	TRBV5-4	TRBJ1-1	TGTGCCAGCAGCTTAGACAGCCTGAACACTGAAGCTTTCTTT	CASSLDSLNTEAFF
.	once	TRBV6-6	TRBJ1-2	TGTGCCAGCAGCTCCTTTAGACAGGCTCAATGGATGAGCTACACCTTC	CASSSFRQAQWMSYTF
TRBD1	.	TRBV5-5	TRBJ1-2	TGTGCCAGCAGCTTGGTTATGGACAGGGGACCATATGGCTACACCTTC	CASSLVMDRGPYGYTF
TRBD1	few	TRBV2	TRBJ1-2	TGTGCCAGCATTAGAAACAGGGGAGGTGGCTACACCTTC	CASIRNRGGGYTF
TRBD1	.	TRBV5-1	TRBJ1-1	TGCGCCAGCAGCTCCCAGGGGGACACTGAAGCTTTCTTT	CASSSQGDTEAFF
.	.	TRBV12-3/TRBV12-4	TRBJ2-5	TGTGCCAGCAGTCGTAGCCGCGGGAAGACCCAGTACTTC	CASSRSRGKTQYF
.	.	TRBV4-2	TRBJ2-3	TGTGCCAGCAGCCAAGATTACTCAAATACGCAGTATTTT	CASSQDYSNTQYF
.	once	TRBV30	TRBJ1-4	TGTGCCTGGAGTTCGCAGGGAAATGAAAAACTGTTTTTT	CAWSSQGNEKLFF
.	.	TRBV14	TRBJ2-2	TGTGCCAGCAGCCAATGGCCGGGAGGGGAGCTGTTTTTT	CASSQWPGGELFF
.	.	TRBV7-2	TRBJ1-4	TGTGCCAGCAGCTTAGGTGGTAGTGCAACTAATGAAAAACTGTTTTTT	CASSLGGSATNEKLFF
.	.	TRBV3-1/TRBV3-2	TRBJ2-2	TGTGCCAGCAGCCAAGAGAAACTGAACACCGGGGAGCTGTTTTTT	CASSQEKLNTGELFF
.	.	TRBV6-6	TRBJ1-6	TGTGCCAGCAGTTACGACAGGAGCTCCTATAATTCACCCCTCCACTTT	CASSYDRSSYNSPLHF
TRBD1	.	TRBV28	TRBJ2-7	TGTGCCAGCAGTCCGGGACAGGGACCCTACGAGCAGTACTTC	CASSPGQGPYEQYF
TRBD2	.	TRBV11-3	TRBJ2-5	TGTGCCAGCAGCCCGAGGCGGGGGGCGGTATACCAAGAGACCCAGTACTTC	CASSPRRGAVYQETQYF
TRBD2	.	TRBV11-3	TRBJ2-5	TGTGCCAGCACCCTAAACGGGGGGGGCGGCCAAGAGACCCAGTACTTC	CASTLNGGGGQETQYF
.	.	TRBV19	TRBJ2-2	TGTGCCAGTAGTTTTCGGGGGGCTAACACCGGGGAGCTGTTTTTT	CASSFRGANTGELFF
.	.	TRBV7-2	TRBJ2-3	TGTGCCAGCAGCTTAGATGGAGGCACAGATACGCAGTATTTT	CASSLDGGTDTQYF
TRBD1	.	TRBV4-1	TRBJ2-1	TGCGCCAGCAGCCAAGAAATGACAGGGTTCTACAATGAGCAGTTCTTC	CASSQEMTGFYNEQFF
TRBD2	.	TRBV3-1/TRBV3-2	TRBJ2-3	TGTGCCAGCAGCCACCTACTAGCGGGGGGCTCCACAGATACGCAGTATTTT	CASSHLLAGGSTDTQYF
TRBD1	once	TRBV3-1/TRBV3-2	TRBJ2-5	TGTGCCAGCAGCCAGGGCCTGGGACAGGGCGGAGAGACCCAGTACTTC	CASSQGLGQGGETQYF
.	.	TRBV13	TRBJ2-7	TGTGCCAGCAGCTCCCGCGACTTCTCCTACGAGCAGTACTTC	CASSSRDFSYEQYF